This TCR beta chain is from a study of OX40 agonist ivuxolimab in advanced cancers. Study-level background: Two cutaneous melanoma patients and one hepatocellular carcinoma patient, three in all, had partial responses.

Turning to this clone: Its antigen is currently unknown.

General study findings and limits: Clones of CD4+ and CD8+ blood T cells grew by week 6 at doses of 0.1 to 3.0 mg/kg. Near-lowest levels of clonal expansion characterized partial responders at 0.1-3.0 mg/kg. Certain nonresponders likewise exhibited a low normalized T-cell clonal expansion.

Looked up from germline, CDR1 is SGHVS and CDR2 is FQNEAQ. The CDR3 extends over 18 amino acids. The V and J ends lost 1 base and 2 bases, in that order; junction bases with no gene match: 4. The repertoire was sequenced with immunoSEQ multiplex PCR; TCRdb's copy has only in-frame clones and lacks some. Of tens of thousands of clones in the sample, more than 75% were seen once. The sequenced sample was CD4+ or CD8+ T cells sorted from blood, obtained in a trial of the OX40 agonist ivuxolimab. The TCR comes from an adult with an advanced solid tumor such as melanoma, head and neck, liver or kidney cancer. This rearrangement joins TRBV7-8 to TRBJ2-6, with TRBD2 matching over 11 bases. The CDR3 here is CASSLVLAGVTGANVLTF. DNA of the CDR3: TGTGCCAGCAGCTTAGTACTAGCGGGAGTTACTGGGGCCAACGTCCTGACTTTC.